This T cell receptor (beta chain) was observed in a study of cytomegalovirus exposure and HLA in healthy donors. Across the whole study: A previous analysis identified fewer than 130 million unique TCR beta sequences derived from 180 million or so T cells. The Caucasian-associated ancestry cluster contained about 80% of the roughly 400 genotyped donors.

Germline V gene data show CDR1 as MGHDK and CDR2 as SYGVNS. Trimming shortened V by 1 base and J by 0 bases, and 13 bases separated the two germline ends. The CDR3 is 18 amino acids. Healthy donors of bone marrow made up the group. A multiplex PCR was run with 60 Vbeta primers and 13 Jbeta primers. Only in-frame clones appear in the TCRdb table, and some are missing; sequencing was by immunoSEQ multiplex PCR. The sample lists about 120,000 clones; 75% to 90% were seen once. Of note for this clone: Its target is unknown.

Study conclusions and caveats: Reports state that TCR beta sequences accurately predicted most subjects' HLA-A and HLA-B alleles.

The source of this sequence is a middle-aged man in good health and CMV-seronegative. The rearrangement links TRBV25-1 to TRBJ1-6; D perhaps matches TRBD1 (5 bases). Sequenced sample: PBMCs. As DNA, the CDR3 is TGTGCCAGCAGTGAATCCCGGACAAGAAGCTCCTATAATTCACCCCTCCACTTT. Amino acids: CASSESRTRSSYNSPLHF.